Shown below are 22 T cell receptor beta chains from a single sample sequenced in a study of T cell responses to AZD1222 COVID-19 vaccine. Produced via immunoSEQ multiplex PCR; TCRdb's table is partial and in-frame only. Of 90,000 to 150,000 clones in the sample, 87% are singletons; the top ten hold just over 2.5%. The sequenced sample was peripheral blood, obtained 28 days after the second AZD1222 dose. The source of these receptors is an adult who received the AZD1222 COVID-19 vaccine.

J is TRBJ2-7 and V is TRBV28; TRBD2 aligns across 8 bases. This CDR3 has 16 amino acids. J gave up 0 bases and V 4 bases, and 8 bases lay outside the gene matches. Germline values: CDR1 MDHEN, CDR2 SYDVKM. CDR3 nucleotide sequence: TGTGCCAGCAGTTCCACGCGCGGGGGGTTCTCCTACGAGCAGTACTTC. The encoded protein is CASSSTRGGFSYEQYF.

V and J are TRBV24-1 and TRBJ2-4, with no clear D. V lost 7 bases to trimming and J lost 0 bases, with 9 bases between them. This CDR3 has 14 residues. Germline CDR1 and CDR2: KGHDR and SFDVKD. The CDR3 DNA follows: TGTGCCACCAGCGGGCCATTAGCCAAAAACATTCAGTACTTC. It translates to CATSGPLAKNIQYF.

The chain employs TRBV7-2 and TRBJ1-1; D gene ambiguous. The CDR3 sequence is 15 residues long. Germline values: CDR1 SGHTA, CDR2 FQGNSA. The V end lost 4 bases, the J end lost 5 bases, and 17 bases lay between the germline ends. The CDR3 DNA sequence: TGTGCCAGCAGCTCTACACTTGGGTCGGGAACTGAAGCTTTCTTT. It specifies CASSSTLGSGTEAFF.

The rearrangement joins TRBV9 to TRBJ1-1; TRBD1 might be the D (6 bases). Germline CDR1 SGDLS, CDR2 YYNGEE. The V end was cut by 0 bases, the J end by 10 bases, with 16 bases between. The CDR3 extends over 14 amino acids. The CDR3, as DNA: TGTGCCAGCAGCGTAGGGACAGCCAAGTCGGGAGCTTTCTTT. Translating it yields CASSVGTAKSGAFF.

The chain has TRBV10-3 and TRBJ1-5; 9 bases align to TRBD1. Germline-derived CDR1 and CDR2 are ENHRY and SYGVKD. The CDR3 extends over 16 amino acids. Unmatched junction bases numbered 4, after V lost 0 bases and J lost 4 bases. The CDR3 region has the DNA TGTGCCATCAGTGAGTCATTAGGGACAGGGAATCAGCCCCAGCATTTT. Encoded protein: CAISESLGTGNQPQHF.

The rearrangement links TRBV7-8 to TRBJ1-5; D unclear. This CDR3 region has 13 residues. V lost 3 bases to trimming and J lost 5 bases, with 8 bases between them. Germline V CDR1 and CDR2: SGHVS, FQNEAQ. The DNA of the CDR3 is TGTGCCAGCAGCTTCGCAAGGGATCAGCCCCAGCATTTT. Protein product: CASSFARDQPQHF.

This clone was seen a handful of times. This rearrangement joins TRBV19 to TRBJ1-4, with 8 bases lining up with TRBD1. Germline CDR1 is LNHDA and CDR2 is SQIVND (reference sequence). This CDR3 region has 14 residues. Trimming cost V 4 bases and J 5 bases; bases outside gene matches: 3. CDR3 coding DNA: TGTGCCAGTAGTACGACAGGGGCAAATGAAAAACTGTTTTTT. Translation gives CASSTTGANEKLFF. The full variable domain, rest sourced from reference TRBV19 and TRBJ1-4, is DGGITQSPKYLFRKEGQNVTLSCEQNLNHDAMYWYRQDPGQGLRLIYYSQIVNDFQKGDIAEGYSVSREKKESFPLTVTSAQKNPTAFYLCASSTTGANEKLFFGSGTQLSVL.

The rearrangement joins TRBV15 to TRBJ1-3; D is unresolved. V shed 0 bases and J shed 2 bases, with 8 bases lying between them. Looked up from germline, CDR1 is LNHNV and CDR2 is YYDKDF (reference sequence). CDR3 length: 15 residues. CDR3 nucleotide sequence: TGTGCCACCAGCAGAGAGCCGGCTACTGGAAACACCATATATTTT. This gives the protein CATSREPATGNTIYF.

The CDR3 region is CASSPAGLAGYNNEQFF. DNA of the CDR3: TGTGCCAGCTCCCCGGCGGGACTAGCGGGGTATAACAATGAGCAGTTCTTC. The chain links TRBV18 to TRBJ2-1; 13 bases map to TRBD2. The V and J ends lost 6 bases and 5 bases, in that order; junction bases with no gene match: 10. Germline loops: CDR1 KGHSH, CDR2 LQKENI. There are 17 residues in the CDR3. Full variable domain (rest looked up from reference TRBV18 and TRBJ2-1): NAGVMQNPRHLVRRRGQEARLRCSPMKGHSHVYWYRQLPEEGLKFMVYLQKENIIDESGMPKERFSAEFPKEGPSILRIQQVVRGDSAAYFCASSPAGLAGYNNEQFFGPGTRLTVL.

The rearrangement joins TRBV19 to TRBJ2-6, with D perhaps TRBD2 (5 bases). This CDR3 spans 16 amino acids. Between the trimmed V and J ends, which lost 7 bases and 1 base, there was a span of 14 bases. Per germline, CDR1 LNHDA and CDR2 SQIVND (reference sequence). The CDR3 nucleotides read TGTGCCAGTACACGAAACGGCGGGTCTGGGGCCAACGTCCTGACTTTC. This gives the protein CASTRNGGSGANVLTF. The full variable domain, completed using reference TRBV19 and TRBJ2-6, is DGGITQSPKYLFRKEGQNVTLSCEQNLNHDAMYWYRQDPGQGLRLIYYSQIVNDFQKGDIAEGYSVSREKKESFPLTVTSAQKNPTAFYLCASTRNGGSGANVLTFGAGSRLTVL.

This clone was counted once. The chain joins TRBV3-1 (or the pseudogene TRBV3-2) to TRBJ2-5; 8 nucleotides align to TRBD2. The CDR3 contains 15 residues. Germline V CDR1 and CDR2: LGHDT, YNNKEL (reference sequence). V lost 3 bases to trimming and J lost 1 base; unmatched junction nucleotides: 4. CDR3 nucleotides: TGTGCCAGCAGCCACCAGCGGGGGCTCCAAGAGACCCAGTACTTC. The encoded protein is CASSHQRGLQETQYF.

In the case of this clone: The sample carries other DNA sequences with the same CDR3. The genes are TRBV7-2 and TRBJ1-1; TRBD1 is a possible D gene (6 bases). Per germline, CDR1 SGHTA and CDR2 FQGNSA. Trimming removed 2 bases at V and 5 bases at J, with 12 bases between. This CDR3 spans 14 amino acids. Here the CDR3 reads CASSLSRGGTEAFF. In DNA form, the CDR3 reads TGTGCCAGCAGCTTAAGCAGGGGTGGAACTGAAGCTTTCTTT.

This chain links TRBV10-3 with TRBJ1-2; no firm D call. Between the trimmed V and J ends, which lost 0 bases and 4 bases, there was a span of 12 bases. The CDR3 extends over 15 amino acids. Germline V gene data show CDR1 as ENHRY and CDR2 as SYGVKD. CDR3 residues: CAISESSLRGYGYTF. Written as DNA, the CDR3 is TGTGCCATCAGTGAGTCCTCCCTCCGCGGCTATGGCTACACCTTC.

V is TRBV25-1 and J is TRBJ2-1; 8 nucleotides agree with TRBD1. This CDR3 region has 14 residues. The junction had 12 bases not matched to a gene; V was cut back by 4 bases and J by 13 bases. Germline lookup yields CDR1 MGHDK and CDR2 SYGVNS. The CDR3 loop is CASSGQGKTLAQFF. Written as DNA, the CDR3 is TGTGCCAGCAGTGGACAGGGGAAGACGTTAGCCCAGTTCTTC.

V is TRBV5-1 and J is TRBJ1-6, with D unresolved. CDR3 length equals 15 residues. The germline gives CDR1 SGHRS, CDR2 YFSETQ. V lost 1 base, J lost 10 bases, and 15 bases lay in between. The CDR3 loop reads CASSLTWGSESPLHF. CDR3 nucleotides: TGCGCCAGCAGCTTGACCTGGGGATCAGAATCACCCCTCCACTTT.

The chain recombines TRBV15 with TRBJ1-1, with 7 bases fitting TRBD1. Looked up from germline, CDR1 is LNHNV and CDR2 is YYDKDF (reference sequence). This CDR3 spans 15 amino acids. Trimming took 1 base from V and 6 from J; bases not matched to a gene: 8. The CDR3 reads CATSRAAGGGSEAFF. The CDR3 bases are TGTGCCACCAGCAGAGCCGCAGGGGGAGGGTCTGAAGCTTTCTTT. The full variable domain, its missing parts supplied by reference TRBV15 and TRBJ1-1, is DAMVIQNPRYQVTQFGKPVTLSCSQTLNHNVMYWYQQKSSQAPKLLFHYYDKDFNNEADTPDNFQSRRPNTSFCFLDIRSPGLGDTAMYLCATSRAAGGGSEAFFGQGTRLTVV.

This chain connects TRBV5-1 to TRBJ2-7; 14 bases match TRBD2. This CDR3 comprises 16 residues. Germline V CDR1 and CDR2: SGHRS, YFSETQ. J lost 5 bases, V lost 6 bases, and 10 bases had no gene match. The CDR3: CASNPLGTSGGNEQYF. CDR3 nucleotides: TGCGCCAGCAACCCGCTAGGGACTAGCGGGGGTAACGAGCAGTACTTC.

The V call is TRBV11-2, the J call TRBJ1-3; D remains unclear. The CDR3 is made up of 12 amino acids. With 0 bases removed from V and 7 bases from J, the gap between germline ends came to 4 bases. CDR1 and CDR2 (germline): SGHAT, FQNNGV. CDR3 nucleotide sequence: TGTGCCAGCAGCTTAGACTGGAACACCATATATTTT. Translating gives CASSLDWNTIYF. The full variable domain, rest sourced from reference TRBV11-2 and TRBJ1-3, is EAGVAQSPRYKIIEKRQSVAFWCNPISGHATLYWYQQILGQGPKLLIQFQNNGVVDDSQLPKDRFSAERLKGVDSTLKIQPAKLEDSAVYLCASSLDWNTIYFGEGSWLTVV.

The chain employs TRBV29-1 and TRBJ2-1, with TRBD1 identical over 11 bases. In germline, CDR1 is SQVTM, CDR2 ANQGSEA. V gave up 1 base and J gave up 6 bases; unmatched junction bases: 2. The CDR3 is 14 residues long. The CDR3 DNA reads TGCAGCGTTGAAGTGGGACAGGGGGTCAATGAGCAGTTCTTC. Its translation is CSVEVGQGVNEQFF.

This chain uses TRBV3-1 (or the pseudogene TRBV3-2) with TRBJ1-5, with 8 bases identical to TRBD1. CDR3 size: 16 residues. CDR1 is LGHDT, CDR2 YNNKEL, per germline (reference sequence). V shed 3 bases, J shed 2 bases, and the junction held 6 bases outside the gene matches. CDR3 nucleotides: TGTGCCAGCAGCCACGGCAGGGGGCGCGGCAATCAGCCCCAGCATTTT. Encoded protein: CASSHGRGRGNQPQHF.

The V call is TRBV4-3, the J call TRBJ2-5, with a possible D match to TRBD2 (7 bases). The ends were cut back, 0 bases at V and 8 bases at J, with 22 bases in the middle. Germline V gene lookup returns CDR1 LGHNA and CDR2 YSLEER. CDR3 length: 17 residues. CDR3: CASSQDRGSGGRGTQYF. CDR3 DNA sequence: TGCGCCAGCAGCCAAGATCGGGGGTCGGGGGGCCGAGGAACCCAGTACTTC.

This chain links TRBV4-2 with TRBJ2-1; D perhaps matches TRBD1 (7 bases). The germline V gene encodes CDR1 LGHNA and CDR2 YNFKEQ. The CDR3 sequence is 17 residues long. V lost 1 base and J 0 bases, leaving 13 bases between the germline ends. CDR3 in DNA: TGTGCCAGCAGCCAAGCCTCAGGGGGGAGCTCCTACAATGAGCAGTTCTTC. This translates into CASSQASGGSSYNEQFF.